A single sample is the source of the 5 T cell receptor beta chains below, sequenced in a study of blood T cell repertoires in COVID-19. Only in-frame clones appear in the TCRdb table, and some are missing; sequencing was by immunoSEQ multiplex PCR. The sample records around 220,000 clones, around four fifths being singletons. The sequencing sample was made of peripheral blood. All receptors derive from a middle-aged woman with active or convalescent COVID-19.

In DNA form, the CDR3 reads TGTGCCAGCAGTGAAATCGACAGGGGCCACGAGCAGTACTTC. As protein: CASSEIDRGHEQYF. The chain links TRBV6-1 to TRBJ2-7, with 8 bases lining up with TRBD1. V shed 2 bases and J 5 bases; nucleotides not matched to a gene: 5. The CDR3 is 14 amino acids. Germline CDR1 and CDR2: MNHNS and SASEGT.

This sequence joins TRBV5-1 and TRBJ2-3; 7 positions agree with TRBD1. V lost 4 bases, J lost 8 bases, and 4 bases stayed unmatched. Germline lookup yields CDR1 SGHRS and CDR2 YFSETQ. CDR3 size: 12 residues. In DNA form, the CDR3 reads TGCGCCAGCAGCCGGGACAGCCTTACGCAGTATTTT. Amino acid sequence: CASSRDSLTQYF.

A note on this clone: Distinct nucleotide sequences in the sample also encode this CDR3. The rearrangement joins TRBV10-1 to TRBJ1-2; D not certain. This CDR3 comprises 13 residues. Trimming cost V 3 bases and J 2 bases, with 7 bases left between them. Germline-derived CDR1 and CDR2 are WNHNN and SYGVQD (reference sequence). The CDR3 DNA sequence: TGCGCCAGCAGTGAATCGGGGAACTATGGCTACACCTTC. As protein: CASSESGNYGYTF.

V gene TRBV5-1 combines with J gene TRBJ2-5, with TRBD2 matching 10 bases. The CDR3 covers 14 residues. CDR1 is SGHRS, CDR2 YFSETQ, per germline. V shed 4 bases and J 5 bases; nucleotides not matched to a gene: 5. The CDR3 DNA is TGCGCCAGCAGCCCTAGCGGGGGAGTGGAGACCCAGTACTTC. Its protein is CASSPSGGVETQYF.

The chain links TRBV5-4 to TRBJ2-5, with TRBD1 matching 7 bases. The germline V gene has CDR1 SGHNT and CDR2 YYREEE (reference sequence). J gave up 5 bases and V 4 bases, and 17 bases lay outside the gene matches. The CDR3 covers 17 residues. Written as DNA, the CDR3 is TGTGCCAGCAGCGCCCCGACAGGGCTCTCTTCGGGGGAGACCCAGTACTTC. Its translation is CASSAPTGLSSGETQYF.